This TCR beta chain was recorded in a study of blood T cell repertoires in COVID-19. About the study: COVID-19 samples collected from the United States, Italy and Spain covered acute and convalescent phases. Sources were T cells, B-cell-depleted T cells, or PBMCs; the material itself was cDNA or gDNA.

In the original analysis: Reference gene primers were amplified, and this amplification served to estimate nucleated cell counts. Using immunoSEQ multiplex PCR, the repertoire was profiled, and TCRdb retains in-frame clones only, with some absent. From that table come the V and J calls and clone size; the DNA was used to work out D and trimming. This table holds 250,000 to 350,000 clones, about 80% found once. Patients of the Seattle cohort, enrolled during active infection, were followed longitudinally. Unmatched junction bases numbered 5, after V lost 3 bases and J lost 7 bases. This CDR3 comprises 13 residues. Germline-derived CDR1 and CDR2 are MGHDK and SYGVNS.

The V call is TRBV25-1, the J call TRBJ2-7; the match to TRBD1 covers 8 bases. Sequences were obtained from peripheral blood. This clonotype was sampled from a person aged 65 to 85 with COVID-19, enrolled during active disease. CDR3 DNA: TGTGCCAGCAGTGACAGGGGGCGGCGGGAGCAGTACTTC. Protein sequence: CASSDRGRREQYF.